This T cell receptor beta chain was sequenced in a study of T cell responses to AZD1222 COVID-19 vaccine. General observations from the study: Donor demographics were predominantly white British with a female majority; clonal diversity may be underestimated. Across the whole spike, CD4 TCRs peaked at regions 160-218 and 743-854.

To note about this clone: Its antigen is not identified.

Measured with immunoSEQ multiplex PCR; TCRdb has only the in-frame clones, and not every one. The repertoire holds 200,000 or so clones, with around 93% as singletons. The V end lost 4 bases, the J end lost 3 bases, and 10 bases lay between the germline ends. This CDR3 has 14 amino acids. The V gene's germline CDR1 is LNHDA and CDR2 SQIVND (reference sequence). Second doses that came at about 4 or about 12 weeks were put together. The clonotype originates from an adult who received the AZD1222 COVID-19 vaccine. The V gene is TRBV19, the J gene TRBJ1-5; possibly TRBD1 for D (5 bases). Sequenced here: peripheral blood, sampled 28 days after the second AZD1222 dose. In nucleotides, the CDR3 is TGTGCCAGTAGTAGGGACCGATCCAATCAGCCCCAGCATTTT. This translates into CASSRDRSNQPQHF.